This T cell receptor beta chain was retrieved from a study of Ad26.COV2.S vaccination and SARS-CoV-2 variants. About the study: Once, or twice with 56 days between doses, Ad26.COV2.S was given intramuscularly. Whole-study results and caveats: Breadth and depth estimates from TCRs may understate total T cell responses.

Worth noting for this clone: Its antigen is not identified.

As for treatment: some 19 received Ad26.COV2.S at low or high dose, single or two shots; roughly five received placebo; per-sample allocation not given. Specimen acquisition occurred on day 63 following the initial vaccine or placebo injection. Boston provided a donor who was an adult aged 18-55 years. The protocol was immunoSEQ multiplex PCR, while the TCRdb copy is restricted to in-frame clones and leaves out a portion. Here the sample spans 410,000 or so clones, 80% to 95% being singletons. CDR1 and CDR2 from the germline V gene are SGHDT and YYEEEE. Trimming removed 5 bases from V and 5 bases from J; junction bases left unmatched: 8. The CDR3 totals 15 residues.

This TCR was sampled from a person between 18 and 65 years old who received the Ad26.COV2.S COVID-19 vaccine or a placebo. The sample was peripheral blood, taken in a trial of Ad26.COV2.S vaccine versus placebo. The chain couples TRBV5-6 to TRBJ2-5; 11 bases are a match to TRBD1. The CDR3 region is CASSLGQGAVETQYF. For the CDR3, the DNA is TGTGCCAGCAGTCTAGGACAGGGGGCTGTGGAGACCCAGTACTTC.